A single sample gave rise to the 30 T cell receptor beta chains below, sequenced in a study of blood T cell repertoires in COVID-19. Only in-frame clones appear in the TCRdb table, and some are missing; sequencing was by immunoSEQ multiplex PCR. The sample carries some 170,000 clones, 87% recorded once. Sequenced material: peripheral blood. These receptors were collected from a woman in her forties or fifties with acute or convalescent COVID-19.

V usage is TRBV7-9 and J usage is TRBJ2-2; D is possibly TRBD1 (6 bases). The germline V gene encodes CDR1 SEHNR and CDR2 FQNEAQ (reference sequence). The V and J ends lost 3 bases and 3 bases respectively, with 8 bases between them. CDR3 length equals 14 residues. CDR3 residues: CASSFNRDTGELFF. The CDR3 nucleotides are TGTGCCAGCAGCTTTAACAGGGACACCGGGGAGCTGTTTTTT.

This chain joins TRBV29-1 and TRBJ2-7, with D hard to call. The CDR3 runs to 13 residues. With 6 bases removed from V and 7 bases from J, the gap between germline ends came to 19 bases. Germline values: CDR1 SQVTM, CDR2 ANQGSEA. CDR3: CSVRISQVGEQYF. CDR3 DNA sequence: TGCAGCGTGCGTATATCGCAGGTGGGTGAGCAGTACTTC.

CDR3 residues: CASGRNTEAFF. The CDR3 coding sequence is TGTGCAAGCGGGCGGAACACTGAAGCTTTCTTT. The gene calls are TRBV6-5 and TRBJ1-1; D uncertain. Germline V gene data show CDR1 as MNHEY and CDR2 as SVGAGI. CDR3 size: 11 residues.

The V gene is TRBV6-2 or TRBV6-3, the J gene TRBJ2-3; D is uncertain. The CDR3 is 14 amino acids. The V end was cut by 6 bases, the J end by 2 bases, with 12 bases between. Germline V lookup: CDR1 MNHEY, CDR2 SVGEGT. The CDR3 is CASSGTTYTDTQYF. DNA of the CDR3: TGTGCCAGCAGCGGTACTACTTACACAGATACGCAGTATTTT.

Here the CDR3 DNA reads TGTGCCAGCAGTGACCTAGCGGGAGATAGCTCCTACAATGAGCAGTTCTTC. Its protein is CASSDLAGDSSYNEQFF. The chain carries TRBV25-1 and TRBJ2-1; 10 bases are a match to TRBD2. Germline CDR1 reads MGHDK; CDR2 reads SYGVNS. Germline trimming cut 3 bases from V and 0 bases from J; bases unmatched to any gene: 5. The CDR3 totals 17 residues. The full variable domain, in which reference TRBV25-1 and TRBJ2-1 provide the parts outside the CDR3, is EADIYQTPRYLVIGTGKKITLECSQTMGHDKMYWYQQDPGMELHLIHYSYGVNSTEKGDLSSESTVSRIRTEHFPLTLESARPSHTSQYLCASSDLAGDSSYNEQFFGPGTRLTVL.

This chain joins TRBV5-6 and TRBJ1-1; D possibly corresponds to TRBD1 (6 bases). The ends were cut back, 6 bases at V and 1 base at J, with 16 bases in the middle. This CDR3 spans 15 amino acids. CDR1 SGHDT and CDR2 YYEEEE come from the germline V gene. Here the CDR3 reads CASNPLDRRNTEAFF. Here the CDR3 DNA reads TGTGCCAGCAACCCCCTCGACAGGAGGAACACTGAAGCTTTCTTT.

The genes are TRBV7-3 and TRBJ1-1; unclear D gene. The CDR3 extends over 15 amino acids. Germline V CDR1 and CDR2: SGHTA, FQGTGA. Trimming stripped 1 base from V and 1 base from J, with 10 bases between. This chain's CDR3 is CASSLSSSSNTEAFF. The CDR3 region has the DNA TGTGCCAGCAGCTTAAGTTCCTCCTCGAACACTGAAGCTTTCTTT.

The J gene is TRBJ1-5, the V gene TRBV7-8, with 11 nucleotides matching TRBD1. In germline, CDR1 is SGHVS, CDR2 FQNEAQ. The J segment lost 6 bases and the V segment lost 3 bases, leaving 4 bases of the junction unmatched. The CDR3 is made up of 15 amino acids. The CDR3 bases are TGTGCCAGCAGCTTTGGGACAGGGGGAAGTCAGCCCCAGCATTTT. Amino acids: CASSFGTGGSQPQHF.

The gene calls are TRBV6-6 and TRBJ1-6; TRBD1 aligns across 8 bases. The CDR3 is made up of 17 amino acids. Germline CDR1 reads MNHNY; CDR2 reads SVGAGI (reference sequence). V gave up 5 bases and J gave up 7 bases; unmatched junction bases: 13. CDR3: CASSRTQWTGRNSPLHF. For the CDR3, the DNA is TGTGCCAGCAGTCGTACCCAATGGACAGGGAGGAATTCACCCCTCCACTTT.

V gene TRBV11-3 combines with J gene TRBJ1-5; 7 bases are shared with TRBD1. V lost 2 bases to trimming and J lost 0 bases; unmatched junction nucleotides: 10. The germline gives CDR1 SGHNT, CDR2 YENEEA. The CDR3 spans 18 residues. The CDR3 sequence: CASSLHRDSLYSNQPQHF. For the CDR3, the DNA is TGTGCCAGCAGCTTACACCGGGACAGTTTATATAGCAATCAGCCCCAGCATTTT.

This clone was observed a single time. CDR3 sequence reads: CASEAESNQPQHF. CDR3 sequence (DNA): TGTGCCAGCGAGGCGGAAAGCAATCAGCCCCAGCATTTT. The rearrangement links TRBV2 to TRBJ1-5, with D unresolved. The germline gives CDR1 SNHLY, CDR2 FYNNEI. V lost 8 bases and J 1 base, leaving 9 bases between the germline ends. The CDR3 loop spans 13 amino acids.

V gene TRBV7-3 combines with J gene TRBJ2-3; a weak D match, TRBD1 (6 bases). Germline CDR1 is SGHTA and CDR2 is FQGTGA. Between the trimmed V and J ends, which lost 1 base and 5 bases, there was a span of 10 bases. The CDR3 is 14 residues long. The CDR3 sequence: CASSLRGPGDTQYF. Written as DNA, the CDR3 is TGTGCCAGCAGCTTAAGGGGGCCTGGAGATACGCAGTATTTT.

The rearrangement links TRBV19 to TRBJ2-7, with 9 bases that match TRBD1. CDR1 is LNHDA and CDR2 is SQIVND in the germline V gene (reference sequence). J lost 5 bases, V lost 6 bases, and 8 bases had no gene match. The CDR3 spans 14 residues. The CDR3 is CASSPGTGNNEQYF. DNA for the CDR3: TGTGCCAGTAGCCCTGGGACAGGGAACAACGAGCAGTACTTC.

This chain joins TRBV7-6 and TRBJ2-1, with TRBD2 as a possible D gene (5 bases). The CDR3 is 17 amino acids. The germline V gene encodes CDR1 SGHVS and CDR2 FNYEAQ. The V gene lost 5 bases and the J gene lost 1 base, with 18 bases spanning the gap. The CDR3 loop is CASSPWVAGSSYNEQFF. In DNA, the CDR3 is TGTGCCAGCAGCCCCTGGGTGGCGGGTTCTTCCTACAATGAGCAGTTCTTC.

The chain employs TRBV4-1 and TRBJ2-3; 7 bases align to TRBD2. This CDR3 contains 16 residues. V shed 4 bases and J 3 bases; nucleotides not matched to a gene: 10. Germline lookup yields CDR1 MGHRA and CDR2 YSYEKL. CDR3 protein: CASSRWGEGQTDTQYF. CDR3 nucleotide sequence: TGCGCCAGCAGCCGATGGGGGGAGGGCCAAACAGATACGCAGTATTTT.

This clone was counted a single time. CDR3 sequence: CSAPLGGSYTF. The CDR3 DNA reads as TGCAGCGCCCCTCTGGGCGGGAGCTACACCTTC. The V and J genes are TRBV29-1 and TRBJ1-2; D is undetermined. The CDR3 covers 11 residues. CDR1 is SQVTM, CDR2 ANQGSEA, per germline. The germline V and J ends were trimmed by 7 bases and 9 bases, with 15 bases remaining between them.

The chain uses TRBV5-1 and TRBJ2-4; 7 bases line up with TRBD1. The trim removed 3 bases at V and 1 base at J, leaving 4 bases unmatched. The CDR3 covers 15 residues. Per the germline V gene, CDR1 is SGHRS and CDR2 is YFSETQ. The CDR3: CASSSTGFAKNIQYF. DNA of the CDR3: TGCGCCAGCAGCTCGACAGGGTTCGCCAAAAACATTCAGTACTTC.

The chain has TRBV19 and TRBJ2-5, with 7 positions matching TRBD2. After removal of 6 bases from V and 2 bases from J, the junction contained 18 bases not matched to a gene. The CDR3 length is 18 residues. Germline V gene sequence: CDR1 LNHDA, CDR2 SQIVND (reference sequence). CDR3 DNA sequence: TGTGCCAGTAGCGGGAGGACGGGTGGGAACAAGTGGCAAGAGACCCAGTACTTC. Translating it yields CASSGRTGGNKWQETQYF.

The V gene is TRBV7-2, the J gene TRBJ2-3; D is possibly TRBD1 (7 bases). V lost 5 bases to trimming and J lost 3 bases, with 18 bases between them. CDR3 size: 16 residues. Germline V CDR1 and CDR2: SGHTA, FQGNSA. CDR3 in amino acids: CASSHQGGERTDTQYF. The CDR3 nucleotides read TGTGCCAGCAGCCATCAGGGGGGCGAGAGGACAGATACGCAGTATTTT. Combining the CDR3 with reference TRBV7-2 and TRBJ2-3 gives the whole variable domain GAGVSQSPSNKVTEKGKDVELRCDPISGHTALYWYRQSLGQGLEFLIYFQGNSAPDKSGLPSDRFSAERTGGSVSTLTIQRTQQEDSAVYLCASSHQGGERTDTQYFGPGTRLTVL.

This chain uses TRBV6-1 with TRBJ1-6; 9 positions match TRBD1. The CDR3 length is 14 residues. Trimming removed 5 bases from V and 7 bases from J; junction bases left unmatched: 3. From germline, CDR1 is MNHNS and CDR2 SASEGT. CDR3 region: CASSTTGGNSPLHF. The CDR3 coding sequence is TGTGCCAGCAGTACTACAGGGGGCAATTCACCCCTCCACTTT.

This chain uses TRBV5-1 with TRBJ2-2, with 13 bases fitting TRBD2. The CDR3 extends over 15 amino acids. With V trimmed by 4 bases and J by 8 bases, 5 bases remained unmatched. The germline gives CDR1 SGHRS, CDR2 YFSETQ. The chain's CDR3 is CASSVGLAGNGELFF. CDR3 DNA sequence: TGCGCCAGCAGCGTGGGACTAGCGGGGAATGGGGAGCTGTTTTTT.

This clone was seen more than once but under ten times. This rearrangement joins TRBV5-1 to TRBJ1-1; tentatively, D is TRBD1 (5 bases). Germline CDR1 and CDR2: SGHRS and YFSETQ. This CDR3 region has 13 residues. The ends were cut back, 3 bases at V and 3 bases at J, with 9 bases in the middle. The CDR3 loop is CASSYLGDTEAFF. The CDR3 DNA reads TGCGCCAGCAGCTACTTAGGGGACACTGAAGCTTTCTTT. The full variable domain, with the rest looked up from reference TRBV5-1 and TRBJ1-1, is KAGVTQTPRYLIKTRGQQVTLSCSPISGHRSVSWYQQTPGQGLQFLFEYFSETQRNKGNFPGRFSGRQFSNSRSEMNVSTLELGDSALYLCASSYLGDTEAFFGQGTRLTVV.

The V and J genes are TRBV5-1 and TRBJ1-6; no clear D. Deletions cut 1 base from V and 14 bases from J, with 13 bases between. Germline V gene lookup returns CDR1 SGHRS and CDR2 YFSETQ. There are 13 residues in the CDR3. CDR3 nucleotide sequence: TGCGCCAGCAGCTTGTCGAGCTTTTCGGCCCTCCACTTT. Translated, it gives CASSLSSFSALHF.

This clone was picked up a small number of times. This chain joins TRBV18 and TRBJ1-1, with 8 bases aligning to TRBD1. CDR1 KGHSH and CDR2 LQKENI come from the germline V gene. The trim removed 4 bases at V and 1 base at J, leaving 5 bases unmatched. The CDR3 has 15 residues. The CDR3, as DNA: TGTGCCAGCTCACTCGGACAGGGAACGAACACTGAAGCTTTCTTT. Translated: CASSLGQGTNTEAFF.

The chain combines TRBV9 with TRBJ1-2; maybe TRBD1 (6 bases). Looked up from germline, CDR1 is SGDLS and CDR2 is YYNGEE. The CDR3 contains 14 residues. Between the trimmed V and J ends, which lost 1 base and 3 bases, there was a span of 10 bases. Here the CDR3 reads CASSVTGMDYGYTF. For the CDR3, the DNA is TGTGCCAGCAGCGTAACAGGGATGGACTATGGCTACACCTTC.

This clone was counted a single time. This chain links TRBV4-3 with TRBJ2-1; 9 nucleotides match TRBD2. V shed 1 base, J shed 3 bases, and the junction held 4 bases outside the gene matches. Germline V CDR1 and CDR2: LGHNA, YSLEER. The CDR3 length is 16 residues. This CDR3 reads CASSQASGNDYNEQFF. In nucleotides, the CDR3 is TGCGCCAGCAGCCAAGCTAGCGGGAACGACTACAATGAGCAGTTCTTC.

This clone has a single count. The rearrangement joins TRBV5-1 to TRBJ2-5; 11 positions match TRBD2. This CDR3 contains 18 residues. The V gene's germline CDR1 is SGHRS and CDR2 YFSETQ. V dropped 4 bases and J dropped 5; count of bases not matched to a gene: 16. CDR3 protein: CASSGVLAGAGYLETQYF. CDR3 in DNA: TGCGCCAGCAGCGGTGTACTAGCGGGGGCAGGATATTTGGAGACCCAGTACTTC.

The chain is built from TRBV19 and TRBJ2-3, with D hard to call. CDR3 length: 12 residues. Trimming took 3 bases from V and 5 from J, leaving 6 bases between them. The germline CDR1 and CDR2 sequences are LNHDA and SQIVND (reference sequence). The DNA of the CDR3 is TGTGCCAGTAGTATCCCCCGAGATACGCAGTATTTT. Residues: CASSIPRDTQYF.

The V call is TRBV4-3, the J call TRBJ2-1, with 11 bases identical to TRBD2. CDR3 size: 21 residues. The V gene end was trimmed by 4 bases and the J gene end by 7 bases; junction bases not matched to a gene: 24. CDR1 LGHNA and CDR2 YSLEER come from the germline V gene. In DNA form, the CDR3 reads TGCGCCAGCAGCCGCGAACAGGGGGCCCTCCGTCTAGCGGGAGGTACTAATGAGCAGTTCTTC. Translated: CASSREQGALRLAGGTNEQFF.

This chain joins TRBV13 and TRBJ1-2; TRBD1 aligns across 10 bases. After removal of 7 bases from V and 1 base from J, the junction contained 9 bases not matched to a gene. Germline assignment: CDR1 PRHDT and CDR2 FYEKMQ (reference sequence). This CDR3 is 16 amino acids long. The CDR3 spells CASIHRQGAFNYGYTF. CDR3 bases: TGTGCCAGCATCCACAGACAGGGGGCCTTTAACTATGGCTACACCTTC.